The count of the clone carrying this T cell receptor (beta chain) is one. This sample was included in a study of blood T cell repertoires in COVID-19. Study background: Researchers got acute and convalescent COVID-19 samples from the United States, Italy and Spain. PBMCs, B-cell-depleted T cells, or T cells were the source of the cDNA or gDNA that made up the material.

Authors' data handling: Nucleated cell number was recorded as an estimate derived from reference gene primer amplification. Some clones are missing from TCRdb's copy, which holds only in-frame ones; the method was immunoSEQ multiplex PCR. V, J and clone size derive from that table, while D and trimming were established from the DNA sequence. This sample has around 130,000 clones, with 70% to 90% found just once. Germline V gives CDR1 MGHDK, CDR2 SYGVNS. Trimming removed 3 bases from V and 8 bases from J; junction bases left unmatched: 9. The length of the CDR3 is 16 residues. The source of this sequence is a human donor in a cohort sampled during active COVID-19. The sample consisted of peripheral blood. The rearrangement links TRBV25-1 to TRBJ2-1; 11 bases fit TRBD2. DNA of the CDR3: TGTGCCAGCAGTGATGGCCTAGCGGGGGGCTGGGATGAGCAGTTCTTC. It codes for CASSDGLAGGWDEQFF.